This is a list of T cell receptor beta chains from one sample in a study of radiotherapy plus CTLA-4 blockade in lung cancer. Sequencing used immunoSEQ multiplex PCR; TCRdb keeps in-frame clones, though not all of them. The sample consists of 50,000 to 75,000 clones, roughly 80% of them appearing once. Specimen: peripheral blood, collected from a patient treated with radiotherapy plus ipilimumab. All receptors come from a human donor with non-small cell lung cancer who had a complete response to radiotherapy plus ipilimumab. Each CDR3 is given with its conserved first and last residue. Each record gives: J gene, D gene, clone size, CDR3 length, V gene, CDR3 protein, CDR3 DNA. D genes are given only for firm matches. Only part of the rows carry a size: once, few, many, or a class if the clone is expanded.

TRBJ1-4 . once 18 TRBV7-2 CASSLAFTGLWGNEKLFF TGTGCCAGCAGCTTAGCCTTTACAGGGCTTTGGGGTAATGAAAAACTGTTTTTT
TRBJ2-7 TRBD1 . 15 TRBV27 CASSSWTGTAYEQYF TGTGCCAGCAGTTCGTGGACCGGGACAGCTTACGAGCAGTACTTC
TRBJ1-2 TRBD1 . 16 TRBV18 CASSPPGQATVYGYTF TGTGCCAGCTCACCACCGGGACAGGCTACTGTATATGGCTACACCTTC
TRBJ1-2 . . 14 TRBV7-2 CASSFGRANYGYTF TGTGCCAGCAGCTTTGGACGGGCCAACTATGGCTACACCTTC
TRBJ1-1 . . 14 TRBV27 CASGGRTGNTEAFF TGTGCCAGCGGGGGGCGGACGGGGAACACTGAAGCTTTCTTT
TRBJ2-1 TRBD1 . 15 TRBV11-2 CASSLRDRVSNEQFF TGTGCCAGCAGCCTCCGGGACAGGGTTTCCAATGAGCAGTTCTTC
TRBJ1-5 . . 12 TRBV28 CASSPPNQPQHF TGTGCCAGCAGTCCCCCCAATCAGCCCCAGCATTTT
TRBJ1-1 TRBD1 . 15 TRBV2 CASSPRDRGRTEAFF TGTGCCAGCAGTCCGAGGGACAGGGGAAGGACTGAAGCTTTCTTT
TRBJ2-2 . once 15 TRBV27 CASSFRGVGTGELFF TGTGCCAGCAGTTTTAGGGGGGTAGGCACCGGGGAGCTGTTTTTT
TRBJ1-2 . . 14 TRBV7-2 CASSPAFLSYGYTF TGTGCCAGCAGCCCCGCCTTCCTCAGCTATGGCTACACCTTC
TRBJ1-2 TRBD1 few 15 TRBV18 CASSPGQGAFDGYTF TGTGCCAGCTCACCGGGACAGGGGGCATTCGATGGCTACACCTTC
TRBJ1-4 . . 17 TRBV5-8 CASSRTGRRITNEKLFF TGTGCCAGCAGCAGGACTGGACGGAGGATAACTAATGAAAAACTGTTTTTT
TRBJ1-1 TRBD1 few 13 TRBV10-3 CATLQGAATEAFF TGTGCCACCCTACAGGGGGCGGCCACTGAAGCTTTCTTT
TRBJ1-5 TRBD1 once 18 TRBV7-8 CASSSRDRETYSNQPQHF TGTGCCAGCAGTTCAAGGGACAGGGAAACTTATAGCAATCAGCCCCAGCATTTT
TRBJ1-1 . . 12 TRBV6-6 CASRSQGTEAFF TGTGCCAGCAGGAGCCAGGGGACGGAAGCTTTCTTT
TRBJ2-1 TRBD1 . 15 TRBV19 CASSTGQGAYNEQFF TGTGCCAGTAGTACTGGACAGGGGGCCTACAATGAGCAGTTCTTC
TRBJ2-1 . . 15 TRBV5-5 CASSLLGGYYNEQFF TGTGCCAGCAGCTTACTCGGGGGATACTACAATGAGCAGTTCTTC
TRBJ1-2 . . 14 TRBV6-5 CASSADRSNYGYTF TGTGCCAGCAGCGCCGACAGATCTAACTATGGCTACACCTTC
TRBJ2-3 . . 15 TRBV5-6 CASSPDVGGGDTQYF TGTGCCAGCAGCCCTGATGTGGGGGGCGGGGATACGCAGTATTTT
TRBJ2-3 . . 13 TRBV5-1 CASSLSSTDTQYF TGCGCCAGCAGCTTGTCGAGCACAGATACGCAGTATTTT
TRBJ1-2 . once 17 TRBV15 CATSREKLTGRGYGYTF TGTGCCACCAGCAGAGAAAAGCTAACAGGAAGAGGCTATGGCTACACCTTC
TRBJ1-2 . . 11 TRBV28 CASGQTYGYTF TGTGCCAGTGGACAGACCTATGGCTACACCTTC
TRBJ1-5 TRBD1 . 12 TRBV30 CAEGQRNQPQHF TGTGCCGAGGGACAGCGCAATCAGCCCCAGCATTTT
TRBJ1-5 . . 15 TRBV9 CASSAGTVMNQPQHF TGTGCCAGCAGCGCCGGGACGGTTATGAATCAGCCCCAGCATTTT
TRBJ1-2 . . 15 TRBV11-3 CASSLKPELNYGYTF TGTGCCAGCAGCTTAAAACCGGAACTAAACTATGGCTACACCTTC
TRBJ1-1 . . 14 TRBV30 CAWSVSMGVSEAFF TGTGCCTGGAGCGTTTCGATGGGGGTCTCTGAAGCTTTCTTT
TRBJ2-5 . . 12 TRBV18 CASSEAQETQYF TGTGCCAGCTCCGAGGCGCAAGAGACCCAGTACTTC
TRBJ2-7 . . 16 TRBV9 CASSVSWQEQGNEQYF TGTGCCAGCAGCGTCTCGTGGCAGGAACAGGGAAACGAGCAGTACTTC
TRBJ2-7 TRBD1 . 17 TRBV10-3 CAISELQPGQGPHEQYF TGTGCCATCAGTGAACTTCAGCCGGGACAGGGGCCCCACGAGCAGTACTTC
TRBJ1-3 . few 16 TRBV7-2 CASSTTGTGYGNTIYF TGTGCCAGCAGCACTACAGGAACTGGATACGGAAACACCATATATTTT
TRBJ2-5 . . 16 TRBV5-6 CASSRRFKTSEETQYF TGTGCCAGCAGCCGACGCTTTAAGACTAGTGAGGAGACCCAGTACTTC
TRBJ1-2 . . 13 TRBV6-5 CASMGTRGWGYTF TGTGCCAGCATGGGGACCAGGGGCTGGGGCTACACCTTC
TRBJ2-3 . . 15 TRBV2 CASMGEGLSADTQYF TGTGCCAGCATGGGTGAGGGATTGTCGGCGGATACGCAGTATTTT
TRBJ1-4 . . 15 TRBV5-1 CASSPPGGANEKLFF TGCGCCAGCAGCCCCCCGGGGGGGGCTAATGAAAAACTGTTTTTT
TRBJ2-3 TRBD1 . 17 TRBV4-3 CASSQDRTGKSTDTQYF TGCGCCAGCAGCCAAGACAGGACAGGGAAGAGCACAGATACGCAGTATTTT
TRBJ2-7 . . 14 TRBV7-8 CASSPVGGSYEQYF TGTGCCAGCAGCCCGGTCGGGGGCTCCTACGAGCAGTACTTC
TRBJ2-2 . . 12 TRBV27 CASSFNTGELFF TGTGCCAGCAGTTTTAACACCGGGGAGCTGTTTTTT
TRBJ1-2 TRBD1 . 16 TRBV18 CASSTYSAGGDYGYTF TGTGCCAGCTCCACCTATTCCGCAGGGGGGGACTATGGCTACACCTTC
TRBJ1-1 . . 16 TRBV9 CASSGGGGIMNTEAFF TGTGCCAGCAGCGGCGGGGGGGGAATCATGAACACTGAAGCTTTCTTT
TRBJ2-1 TRBD2 few 17 TRBV2 CARTSGDPTSSYNEQFF TGTGCCAGGACTAGCGGGGACCCAACAAGCTCCTACAATGAGCAGTTCTTC
TRBJ1-4 TRBD1 . 16 TRBV7-9 CASSPPRDSLNEKLFF TGTGCCAGCAGCCCCCCCCGGGACAGCCTTAATGAAAAACTGTTTTTT
TRBJ1-2 TRBD1 once 15 TRBV4-3 CASSQGDREGYGYTF TGCGCCAGCAGCCAAGGGGACAGGGAGGGCTATGGCTACACCTTC
TRBJ1-1 . . 13 TRBV27 CASSTRVTGEAFF TGTGCCAGCAGTACGCGGGTGACTGGTGAAGCTTTCTTT
TRBJ2-1 . . 15 TRBV9 CASSVGLAAYNEQFF TGTGCCAGCAGCGTAGGGCTAGCTGCCTACAATGAGCAGTTCTTC
TRBJ1-1 . . 15 TRBV5-6 CASSRVPDPNTEAFF TGTGCCAGCAGCCGGGTACCGGATCCGAACACTGAAGCTTTCTTT
TRBJ1-2 . . 13 TRBV5-6 CASSSRAGAGYTF TGTGCCAGCAGCAGCCGGGCCGGGGCGGGCTACACCTTC
TRBJ2-5 . . 13 TRBV6-6 CASSYRFQETQYF TGTGCCAGCAGTTACCGGTTCCAAGAGACCCAGTACTTC
TRBJ2-5 TRBD1 . 13 TRBV5-6 CASSPGTEETQYF TGTGCCAGCAGCCCTGGGACAGAAGAGACCCAGTACTTC
TRBJ1-5 . . 14 TRBV7-9 CASSLSYSNQPQHF TGTGCCAGCAGCTTAAGTTATAGCAATCAGCCCCAGCATTTT
TRBJ2-2 TRBD2 . 16 TRBV28 CASKMGLAGRTGELFF TGTGCCAGCAAGATGGGACTAGCGGGCCGCACCGGGGAGCTGTTTTTT
TRBJ2-5 TRBD2 . 14 TRBV29-1 CSVDGTSGQETQYF TGCAGCGTTGATGGGACTAGCGGCCAAGAGACCCAGTACTTC